The 14 T cell receptor beta chains in this list originate from one sample, sequenced in a study of cytotoxic CD8 clonotypes in ibrutinib-treated CLL (dated by TCRdb to 2020 to 2022). The time point tag for this specimen amounts to: approximately 2 years on ibrutinib. The protocol used for the library was the immunoSEQ multiplex PCR assay. TCRdb took this table from immuneACCESS and kept in-frame rearrangements with V and J called. Such tables lack part of the clones; where checked against another copy, unresolved V genes explain under half of the gap, and the rest is unexplained. The sample table shows about 160,000 clones, and 84% are seen once. About 4.5% of the sample lies in the top ten. The sample consisted of PBMCs, taken after 24 months of ibrutinib treatment. Receptors originate from a human donor with chronic lymphocytic leukemia.

This clone was seen just once. V usage is TRBV7-8 and J usage is TRBJ1-1; 7 nucleotides line up with TRBD1. Germline V gives CDR1 SGHVS, CDR2 FQNEAQ. Trimming removed 4 bases from V and 4 bases from J; junction bases left unmatched: 6. The CDR3 is made up of 14 amino acids. CDR3 loop: CASSYTYRGTEAFF. DNA for the CDR3: TGTGCCAGCAGCTATACCTACAGGGGCACTGAAGCTTTCTTT.

This clone was seen once. The genes are TRBV6-5 and TRBJ1-1, with D tentatively TRBD1 (5 bases). V was pared by 0 bases and J by 4 bases, with 15 bases between. Germline-derived CDR1 and CDR2 are MNHEY and SVGAGI. This CDR3 has 16 residues. Written as DNA, the CDR3 is TGTGCCAGCAGTTACTCGCAGGGAGGGATAGGCACTGAAGCTTTCTTT. Amino acid sequence: CASSYSQGGIGTEAFF.

The V and J genes are TRBV7-9 and TRBJ1-1; no clear D gene. The CDR3 is 12 residues long. Germline values: CDR1 SEHNR, CDR2 FQNEAQ (reference sequence). Trimming removed 1 base from V and 7 bases from J, with 7 bases in between. CDR3 loop: CASSLDRFEAFF. The CDR3 DNA is TGTGCCAGCAGCTTAGATCGGTTTGAAGCTTTCTTT.

This sequence joins TRBV10-3 and TRBJ1-6, with 7 bases fitting TRBD1. This CDR3 comprises 17 residues. The V segment lost 5 bases and the J segment 1 base; nucleotides outside the gene matches: 8. The germline CDR1 and CDR2 sequences are ENHRY and SYGVKD. The DNA of the CDR3 is TGTGCCATCAGTCCCACGACAGGGTGGTCCTATAATTCACCCCTCCACTTT. It specifies CAISPTTGWSYNSPLHF.

The V call is TRBV2, the J call TRBJ1-1, with TRBD1 matching 9 bases. V gave up 6 bases and J gave up 4 bases; unmatched junction bases: 6. The CDR3 totals 14 residues. Looked up from germline, CDR1 is SNHLY and CDR2 is FYNNEI. CDR3 in DNA: TGTGCCAGCAGAGGACAGGGGAGGTCCACTGAAGCTTTCTTT. Amino acid sequence: CASRGQGRSTEAFF.

In this sample, this clone turned up once. This sequence joins TRBV19 and TRBJ1-6; D gene uncertain. Germline V gene sequence: CDR1 LNHDA, CDR2 SQIVND (reference sequence). V gave up 3 bases and J gave up 10 bases, with 13 bases separating them. The CDR3 has 14 amino acids. The CDR3 DNA follows: TGTGCCAGTAGTATGCGGCGGGAGCGGTCACCCCTCCACTTT. It is translated as CASSMRRERSPLHF.

The chain joins TRBV18 to TRBJ2-1; D perhaps matches TRBD2 (5 bases). From germline, CDR1 is KGHSH and CDR2 LQKENI. This CDR3 has 16 residues. Trimming stripped 1 base from V and 1 base from J, with 11 bases between. This CDR3 reads CASSPQGGPSYNEQFF. The CDR3 region has the DNA TGTGCCAGCTCACCACAAGGAGGTCCGTCCTACAATGAGCAGTTCTTC.

V gene TRBV11-3 combines with J gene TRBJ2-1, with 8 bases fitting TRBD1. Germline V gene sequence: CDR1 SGHNT, CDR2 YENEEA. The CDR3 loop spans 17 amino acids. J gave up 7 bases and V 4 bases, and 15 bases lay outside the gene matches. In nucleotides, the CDR3 is TGTGCCAGCAGCTCAGAAGGGCAGGGGGCGGTACTGAATGAGCAGTTCTTC. Protein sequence: CASSSEGQGAVLNEQFF.

This chain joins TRBV2 and TRBJ1-4; the match to TRBD1 covers 7 bases. CDR3 length equals 13 residues. The J segment lost 11 bases and the V segment lost 6 bases, leaving 9 bases of the junction unmatched. Germline loops: CDR1 SNHLY, CDR2 FYNNEI. The CDR3 here is CASRNTGTDKLFF. The CDR3 DNA is TGTGCCAGCAGGAATACCGGGACAGATAAACTGTTTTTT.

J is TRBJ2-5 and V is TRBV7-2, with D maybe TRBD2 (5 bases). CDR1 is SGHTA and CDR2 is FQGNSA in the germline V gene. The CDR3 is made up of 12 amino acids. V lost 11 bases to trimming and J lost 4 bases, with 14 bases between them. The CDR3 reads CAFGDSGETQYF. In DNA, the CDR3 is TGTGCCTTCGGGGATAGTGGAGAGACCCAGTACTTC.

This sequence joins TRBV5-1 and TRBJ2-3; tentatively, D is TRBD2 (5 bases). The germline V gene has CDR1 SGHRS and CDR2 YFSETQ. The CDR3 contains 16 residues. V lost 0 bases and J 0 bases, leaving 11 bases between the germline ends. This CDR3 reads CASSLARGYSTDTQYF. DNA for the CDR3: TGCGCCAGCAGCTTGGCCCGAGGGTACAGCACAGATACGCAGTATTTT.

The rearrangement joins TRBV7-2 to TRBJ2-4; a weak D match, TRBD2 (6 bases). V was trimmed by 1 base and J by 7 bases, leaving 17 bases between them. The germline CDR1 and CDR2 sequences are SGHTA and FQGNSA. CDR3 size: 16 residues. The DNA of the CDR3 is TGTGCCAGCAGCTTAGGATTGGGGCTAGCGAGGAACATTCAGTACTTC. Amino acids: CASSLGLGLARNIQYF.

V gene TRBV10-1 combines with J gene TRBJ1-1, with 9 bases that match TRBD1. The CDR3 is 14 residues long. Unmatched junction bases numbered 10, after V lost 6 bases and J lost 8 bases. Germline CDR1 is WNHNN and CDR2 is SYGVQD (reference sequence). The CDR3 here is CASSEDRGRSEAFF. The DNA for the CDR3 is TGCGCCAGCAGCGAGGACAGGGGCCGGTCAGAAGCTTTCTTT.

J is TRBJ2-1 and V is TRBV6-1; 7 bases line up with TRBD1. Germline loops: CDR1 MNHNS, CDR2 SASEGT. The trim removed 4 bases at V and 3 bases at J, leaving 3 bases unmatched. The CDR3 covers 14 residues. The CDR3 DNA sequence: TGTGCCAGCAGTGCGAGACAGGGCTACAATGAGCAGTTCTTC. Its translation is CASSARQGYNEQFF.